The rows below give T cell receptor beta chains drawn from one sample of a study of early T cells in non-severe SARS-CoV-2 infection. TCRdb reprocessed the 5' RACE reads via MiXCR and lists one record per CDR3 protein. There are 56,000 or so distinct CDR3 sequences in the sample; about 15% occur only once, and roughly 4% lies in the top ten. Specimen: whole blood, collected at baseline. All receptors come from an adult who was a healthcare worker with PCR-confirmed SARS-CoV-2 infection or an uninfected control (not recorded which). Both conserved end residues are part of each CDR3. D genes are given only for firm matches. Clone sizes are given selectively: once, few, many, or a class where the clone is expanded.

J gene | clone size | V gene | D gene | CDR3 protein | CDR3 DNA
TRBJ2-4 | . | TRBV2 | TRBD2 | CASSEAGGNGNIQYF | TGTGCCAGCAGTGAAGCGGGAGGGAACGGAAACATTCAGTACTTC
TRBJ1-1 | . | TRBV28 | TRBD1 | CASSPPGQEIMNTEAFF | TGTGCCAGCAGTCCCCCGGGACAGGAGATCATGAACACTGAAGCTTTCTTT
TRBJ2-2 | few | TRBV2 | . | CASSEGVYTGELFF | TGTGCCAGCAGTGAAGGGGTTTACACCGGGGAGCTGTTTTTT
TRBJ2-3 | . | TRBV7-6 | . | CASSSLAPPDTQYF | TGTGCCAGCAGCTCACTAGCCCCACCAGATACGCAGTATTTT
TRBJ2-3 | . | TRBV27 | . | CASSLGWGQQDTQYF | TGTGCCAGCAGTTTAGGGTGGGGGCAGCAAGATACGCAGTATTTT
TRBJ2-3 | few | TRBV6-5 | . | CASSYSVVGGSADTQYF | TGTGCCAGCAGTTACTCCGTCGTCGGAGGGAGCGCAGATACGCAGTATTTT
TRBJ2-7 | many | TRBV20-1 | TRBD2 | CSARGPRQAASGRNAYEQYF | TGCAGTGCTAGAGGCCCCCGGCAGGCGGCTAGCGGGAGGAACGCCTACGAGCAGTACTTC
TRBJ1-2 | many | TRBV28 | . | CASTQNHNKDGYTF | TGTGCCAGCACCCAAAACCACAATAAAGATGGCTACACCTTC
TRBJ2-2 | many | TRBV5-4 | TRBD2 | CASSNPSGVAGTGELFF | TGTGCCAGCAGCAATCCATCCGGGGTAGCGGGAACCGGGGAGCTGTTTTTT
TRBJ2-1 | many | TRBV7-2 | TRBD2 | CASSLWGTNYNEQFF | TGTGCCAGCAGCTTATGGGGGACTAATTACAATGAGCAGTTCTTC
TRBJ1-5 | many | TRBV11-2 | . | CASSLERGQPQHF | TGTGCCAGCAGCTTAGAACGGGGTCAGCCCCAGCATTTT
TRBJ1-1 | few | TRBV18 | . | CASSPEKGEAFF | TGTGCCAGCTCACCAGAGAAGGGAGAAGCTTTCTTT
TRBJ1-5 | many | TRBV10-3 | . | CAISPDRRDQPQHF | TGTGCCATCAGCCCCGACAGGCGGGATCAGCCCCAGCATTTT
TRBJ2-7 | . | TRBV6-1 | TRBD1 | CASSGDRGLEQYF | TGTGCCAGCAGTGGGGACAGGGGGCTCGAGCAGTACTTC
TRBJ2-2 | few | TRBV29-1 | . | CSVGLTNTGELFF | TGCAGCGTTGGGCTGACAAACACCGGGGAGCTGTTTTTT
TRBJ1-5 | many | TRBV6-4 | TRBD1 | CASSENRGQPQHF | TGTGCCAGCAGTGAAAACAGGGGTCAGCCCCAGCATTTT
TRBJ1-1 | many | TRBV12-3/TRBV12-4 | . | CASRPTGRHTEAFF | TGTGCCAGCAGGCCGACAGGTCGACACACTGAAGCTTTCTTT
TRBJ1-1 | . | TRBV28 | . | CASSLYRTEAFF | TGTGCCAGCAGTTTATATAGGACTGAAGCTTTCTTT
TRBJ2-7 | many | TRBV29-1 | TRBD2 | CSVKGERDNEQYF | TGCAGCGTTAAGGGCGAGCGGGATAACGAGCAGTACTTC
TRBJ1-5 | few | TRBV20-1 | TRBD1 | CSARITRDRKNQPQHF | TGCAGTGCTAGAATAACCCGGGACAGGAAAAATCAGCCCCAGCATTTT
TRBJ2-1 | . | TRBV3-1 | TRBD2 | CASSSQLAGGLLF | TGTGCCAGCAGCTCCCAGTTAGCGGGGGGACTTCTCTTC
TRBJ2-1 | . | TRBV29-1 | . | CSGGQAASYNEQFF | TGCAGCGGTGGTCAAGCGGCTTCCTACAATGAGCAGTTCTTC
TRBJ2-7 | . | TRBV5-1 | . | CASSLGLANDEQYF | TGCGCCAGCAGCTTGGGGCTAGCGAACGACGAGCAGTACTTC
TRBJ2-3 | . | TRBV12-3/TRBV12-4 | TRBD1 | CASSNPGQGGTDTQYF | TGTGCCAGCAGTAACCCGGGACAGGGGGGGACAGATACGCAGTATTTT
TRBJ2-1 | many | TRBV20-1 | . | CSAKDVNNEQFF | TGCAGTGCAAAGGACGTGAACAATGAGCAGTTCTTC
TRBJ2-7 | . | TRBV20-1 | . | CSAILNYEQYF | TGCAGTGCTATTCTAAACTACGAGCAGTACTTC
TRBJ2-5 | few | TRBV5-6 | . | CASSNTAQETQYF | TGTGCCAGCAGCAACACCGCCCAAGAGACCCAGTACTTC
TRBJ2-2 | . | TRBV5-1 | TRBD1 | CASSLGTGNTGELFF | TGCGCCAGCAGCTTAGGGACAGGAAACACCGGGGAGCTGTTTTTT
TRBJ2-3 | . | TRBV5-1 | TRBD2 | CASSLEASGLTDTQYF | TGCGCCAGCAGCTTGGAGGCTAGCGGCCTCACAGATACGCAGTATTTT
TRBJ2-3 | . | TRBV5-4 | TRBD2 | CASSKTSGSLADTQYF | TGTGCCAGCAGCAAAACTAGCGGGAGTTTGGCAGATACGCAGTATTTT
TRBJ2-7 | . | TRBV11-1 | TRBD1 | CASSLETGTYEQYF | TGTGCCAGCAGCTTGGAGACAGGGACCTACGAGCAGTACTTC